A single sample is the source of the 30 T cell receptor beta chains below, sequenced in a study of beta chain features in type 1 diabetes. The whole isolated RNA underwent reverse transcription, so sequencing captured expressed TCRB transcripts. TCRdb's copy holds only in-frame clones and misses some; the assay was immunoSEQ multiplex PCR. Of just over 450,000 clones in the sample, approximately 30% were seen once. The sample comprised naive CD4+ T cells from blood. The receptors were gathered from a man younger than 35 in good health.

This clone was counted a few times. V gene TRBV29-1 combines with J gene TRBJ2-1; 8 bases align to TRBD1. The CDR3 runs 13 residues. Trimming at V came to 6 bases and at J to 7 bases, leaving 8 bases not matched to a gene. Germline assignment: CDR1 SQVTM and CDR2 ANQGSEA. CDR3 coding DNA: TGCAGCGTCCCGACAGGGGAGTGGAATGAGCAGTTCTTC. This codes for CSVPTGEWNEQFF.

On this clone: Other DNA sequences in this sample translate to the same CDR3. This CDR3 reads CAWSVLGNQPQHF. In nucleotides, the CDR3 is TGTGCCTGGAGTGTGTTAGGGAATCAGCCCCAGCATTTT. V gene TRBV30 combines with J gene TRBJ1-5, with D unclear. Germline values: CDR1 GTSNPN, CDR2 SVGIG (reference sequence). Deletions cut 0 bases from V and 4 bases from J, with 7 bases between. This CDR3 contains 13 residues.

The table lists this clone with a count of one. The rearrangement uses TRBV27 and TRBJ2-7; 8 bases match TRBD1. The CDR3 length is 14 residues. V lost 4 bases to trimming and J lost 1 base; unmatched junction nucleotides: 3. Germline V CDR1 and CDR2: MNHEY, SMNVEV (reference sequence). The CDR3 reads CASSSHRGSYEQYF. The CDR3 DNA sequence: TGTGCCAGCAGTTCTCACAGGGGGTCCTACGAGCAGTACTTC.

The chain uses TRBV4-2 and TRBJ2-1; perhaps TRBD2 as D (7 bases). The CDR3 is 15 amino acids. The V end was cut by 1 base, the J end by 5 bases, with 12 bases between. Germline-derived CDR1 and CDR2 are LGHNA and YNFKEQ. DNA of the CDR3: TGTGCCAGCAGCCAAGTAAGGGAGGGGGACAATGAGCAGTTCTTC. Amino acid sequence: CASSQVREGDNEQFF.

There are a few counts of this clone. The rearrangement joins TRBV7-9 to TRBJ2-5, with 9 bases that match TRBD2. Per germline, CDR1 SEHNR and CDR2 FQNEAQ (reference sequence). CDR3 length: 15 residues. V shed 5 bases, J shed 4 bases, and the junction held 8 bases outside the gene matches. Here the CDR3 DNA reads TGTGCCAGCAGCAAACGGACTAGCGACCGAGAGACCCAGTACTTC. Residues: CASSKRTSDRETQYF.

The chain employs TRBV5-1 and TRBJ2-1; 9 positions agree with TRBD2. V lost 6 bases and J lost 6; bases outside the gene matches: 13. The CDR3 length is 16 residues. Germline CDR1 SGHRS, CDR2 YFSETQ. CDR3 DNA sequence: TGCGCCAGCACCCCAATAGCGGGAGCGAATGGCAATGAGCAGTTCTTC. Its protein product is CASTPIAGANGNEQFF.

Points on this clone: This sample also contains other DNA sequences that code for the same CDR3. The chain couples TRBV28 to TRBJ2-5; 7 bases match TRBD1. CDR1 and CDR2 (germline): MDHEN, SYDVKM. The CDR3 totals 15 residues. With 6 bases clipped from V and 1 base from J, the junction kept 8 bases outside the gene matches. CDR3 bases: TGTGCCAGCAGCACCCCAGGGGGAGCCCAAGAGACCCAGTACTTC. It is translated as CASSTPGGAQETQYF.

The V call is TRBV30, the J call TRBJ1-1; D not certain. The ends were cut back, 0 bases at V and 4 bases at J, with 12 bases in the middle. The CDR3 is 14 amino acids. CDR1 and CDR2 (germline): GTSNPN, SVGIG (reference sequence). The DNA of the CDR3 is TGTGCCTGGAGTGTTCGCAGCCAGTTCACTGAAGCTTTCTTT. This gives the protein CAWSVRSQFTEAFF.

The chain has TRBV7-9 and TRBJ1-2, with D perhaps TRBD1 (5 bases). This CDR3 contains 13 residues. Germline CDR1 and CDR2: SEHNR and FQNEAQ (reference sequence). Between the trimmed V and J ends, which lost 5 bases and 3 bases, there was a span of 10 bases. CDR3: CASSRDRYYGYTF. The CDR3 bases are TGTGCCAGCAGCCGGGACCGCTACTATGGCTACACCTTC. The full variable domain, completed using reference TRBV7-9 and TRBJ1-2, is DTGVSQNPRHKITKRGQNVTFRCDPISEHNRLYWYRQTLGQGPEFLTYFQNEAQLEKSRLLSDRFSAERPKGSFSTLEIQRTEQGDSAMYLCASSRDRYYGYTFGSGTRLTVV.

This chain connects TRBV4-1 to TRBJ2-5; weak D call: TRBD1 (6 bases). The germline V gene encodes CDR1 MGHRA and CDR2 YSYEKL. The CDR3 is 14 residues long. V lost 5 bases and J lost 7, with 17 bases in between. CDR3 coding DNA: TGCGCCAGCAGCGACCGGGACATATCGGGGACCCAGTACTTC. The encoded protein is CASSDRDISGTQYF.

The chain links TRBV4-3 to TRBJ2-5; D not resolved. The CDR3 spans 13 residues. The V end was cut by 0 bases, the J end by 5 bases, with 7 bases between. Germline CDR1 LGHNA, CDR2 YSLEER. DNA for the CDR3: TGCGCCAGCAGCCAAGAAATAAGGGAGACCCAGTACTTC. This translates into CASSQEIRETQYF.

This clone came up once. The chain couples TRBV28 to TRBJ2-7, with D perhaps matching TRBD2 (6 bases). Trimming took 6 bases from V and 0 from J, leaving 12 bases between them. This CDR3 region has 14 residues. Germline values: CDR1 MDHEN, CDR2 SYDVKM. The CDR3 DNA follows: TGTGCCAGCAGGCATAGCGGACCCTCCTACGAGCAGTACTTC. This sequence encodes CASRHSGPSYEQYF.

This clone was seen a handful of times. The chain couples TRBV30 to TRBJ2-3, with TRBD1 identical over 9 bases. The V gene end was trimmed by 3 bases and the J gene end by 4 bases; junction bases not matched to a gene: 11. The CDR3 is made up of 16 amino acids. Germline lookup yields CDR1 GTSNPN and CDR2 SVGIG (reference sequence). CDR3 residues: CAWSARDRVLSDTQYF. The DNA for the CDR3 is TGTGCCTGGAGCGCACGGGACAGGGTACTTTCAGATACGCAGTATTTT.

This chain links TRBV6-6 with TRBJ2-1; D possibly corresponds to TRBD1 (6 bases). This CDR3 is 13 amino acids long. Germline V gene data show CDR1 as MNHNY and CDR2 as SVGAGI (reference sequence). Trimming shortened V by 6 bases and J by 4 bases, and 10 bases separated the two germline ends. The CDR3 sequence is CASSRDTYNEQFF. The DNA of the CDR3 is TGTGCCAGCAGCCGGGACACTTACAATGAGCAGTTCTTC.

This chain uses TRBV19 with TRBJ1-5, with 9 bases matching TRBD1. J gave up 2 bases and V 9 bases, and 2 bases lay outside the gene matches. The CDR3 is made up of 13 amino acids. In germline, CDR1 is LNHDA, CDR2 SQIVND (reference sequence). The CDR3 nucleotides are TGTGCCAGCCGGACAGGGGGCAATCAGCCCCAGCATTTT. This encodes CASRTGGNQPQHF.

V is TRBV29-1 and J is TRBJ2-7; D is perhaps TRBD2 (6 bases). The CDR3 sequence is 14 residues long. Trimming left V 7 bases short and J 2 bases short, with 18 bases between. Germline V gene data show CDR1 as SQVTM and CDR2 as ANQGSEA. The CDR3 sequence: CSAERGGGTYEQYF. The CDR3 DNA reads as TGCAGCGCCGAGAGGGGAGGTGGCACCTACGAGCAGTACTTC.

This clone was seen a handful of times. The chain recombines TRBV11-1 with TRBJ1-1; D is unresolved. The V end lost 1 base, the J end lost 0 bases, and 12 bases lay between the germline ends. From germline, CDR1 is SGHAT and CDR2 FQDESV (reference sequence). CDR3 length equals 16 residues. The CDR3 DNA reads TGTGCCAGCAGCTTAGGCCTGGCCAGAATGAACACTGAAGCTTTCTTT. It specifies CASSLGLARMNTEAFF.

This clone was counted a few times. The V and J genes are TRBV30 and TRBJ2-7; TRBD1 matches at 9 bases. The germline V gene has CDR1 GTSNPN and CDR2 SVGIG (reference sequence). There are 15 residues in the CDR3. With 2 bases clipped from V and 9 bases from J, the junction kept 14 bases outside the gene matches. This chain's CDR3 is CAWSIVGQGQSVQYF. The DNA of the CDR3 is TGTGCCTGGAGTATTGTGGGACAGGGACAGTCGGTGCAGTACTTC. Together with reference TRBV30 and TRBJ2-7, the CDR3 gives the full variable domain: SQTIHQWPATLVQPVGSPLSLECTVEGTSNPNLYWYRQAAGRGLQLLFYSVGIGQISSEVPQNLSASRPQDRQFILSSKKLLLSDSGFYLCAWSIVGQGQSVQYFGPGTRLTVT.

The chain employs TRBV7-9 and TRBJ2-5, with 9 bases fitting TRBD1. Germline assignment: CDR1 SEHNR and CDR2 FQNEAQ (reference sequence). This CDR3 region has 18 residues. V lost 2 bases, J lost 3 bases, and 13 bases stayed unmatched. This chain's CDR3 is CASSLYLGQGLKEETQYF. DNA for the CDR3: TGTGCCAGCAGCTTATACCTCGGACAGGGGCTGAAAGAAGAGACCCAGTACTTC.

This clone has a handful of counts. The rearrangement uses TRBV29-1 and TRBJ1-2; 8 nucleotides line up with TRBD1. CDR3 length equals 14 residues. V was clipped by 6 bases and J by 4 bases; unmatched bases: 10. Germline V gene sequence: CDR1 SQVTM, CDR2 ANQGSEA. CDR3 in DNA: TGCAGCGTAGCCTGGACAGGGTGGGGCTATGGCTACACCTTC. Translation: CSVAWTGWGYGYTF.

J is TRBJ2-1 and V is TRBV29-1; 15 positions match TRBD2. J gave up 0 bases and V 5 bases, and 2 bases lay outside the gene matches. Per germline, CDR1 SQVTM and CDR2 ANQGSEA. The CDR3 is 16 residues long. The CDR3 DNA reads as TGCAGCGTTAGGACTAGCGGGAGGGCCTCCTACAATGAGCAGTTCTTC. Its protein product is CSVRTSGRASYNEQFF.

V and J are TRBV4-3 and TRBJ2-5; D not certain. V was trimmed by 0 bases and J by 5 bases, leaving 16 bases between them. This CDR3 is 16 amino acids long. Germline V gene data show CDR1 as LGHNA and CDR2 as YSLEER. The CDR3 loop is CASSQELTALGETQYF. The DNA for the CDR3 is TGCGCCAGCAGCCAAGAATTGACGGCCCTGGGGGAGACCCAGTACTTC.

About this clone itself: The sample has other DNA sequences that encode this CDR3 too. V gene TRBV5-1 combines with J gene TRBJ1-2, with 9 bases aligning to TRBD1. Trimming cost V 2 bases and J 5 bases; bases outside gene matches: 4. The CDR3 has 14 residues. Per the germline V gene, CDR1 is SGHRS and CDR2 is YFSETQ. In nucleotides, the CDR3 is TGCGCCAGCAGCTTACCGGGACAGGGATATGGCTACACCTTC. This codes for CASSLPGQGYGYTF. The full variable domain, with the rest looked up from reference TRBV5-1 and TRBJ1-2, is KAGVTQTPRYLIKTRGQQVTLSCSPISGHRSVSWYQQTPGQGLQFLFEYFSETQRNKGNFPGRFSGRQFSNSRSEMNVSTLELGDSALYLCASSLPGQGYGYTFGSGTRLTVV.

The chain recombines TRBV4-1 with TRBJ2-5; 10 bases fit TRBD1. V trimming: 5 bases; J trimming: 5 bases; junction bases outside the gene matches: 11. Germline V gives CDR1 MGHRA, CDR2 YSYEKL. The CDR3 is 16 residues long. Here the CDR3 reads CASSSIGGQGWETQYF. CDR3 DNA sequence: TGCGCCAGCAGCTCTATTGGGGGACAGGGGTGGGAGACCCAGTACTTC.

This clone was found a few times. This sample includes further DNA sequences coding for the same CDR3. The chain employs TRBV25-1 and TRBJ2-7; D not certain. This CDR3 spans 10 amino acids. Looked up from germline, CDR1 is MGHDK and CDR2 is SYGVNS. V was pared by 6 bases and J by 3 bases, with 3 bases between. As DNA, the CDR3 is TGTGCCAGCAGGGGCTACGAGCAGTACTTC. Protein sequence: CASRGYEQYF.

The chain joins TRBV14 to TRBJ1-3; D gene uncertain. Germline V lookup: CDR1 SGHDN, CDR2 FVKESK. The CDR3 totals 16 residues. Between the trimmed V and J ends, which lost 5 bases and 0 bases, there was a span of 14 bases. In nucleotides, the CDR3 is TGTGCCAGCAGCTACCTAGTCTCGAGCTCTGGAAACACCATATATTTT. Encoded protein: CASSYLVSSSGNTIYF.

This clone was observed once. At the DNA level, this CDR3 is encoded by other sequences in the same sample as well. The chain links TRBV30 to TRBJ2-7, with D perhaps TRBD2 (6 bases). CDR3 length: 11 residues. Deletions cut 3 bases from V and 4 bases from J, with 7 bases between. From germline, CDR1 is GTSNPN and CDR2 SVGIG (reference sequence). The CDR3 sequence is CAWSGGYEQYF. Written as DNA, the CDR3 is TGTGCCTGGAGCGGAGGGTACGAGCAGTACTTC.

The gene calls are TRBV5-1 and TRBJ2-7; D remains unclear. V gave up 0 bases and J gave up 6 bases, with 13 bases separating them. In germline, CDR1 is SGHRS, CDR2 YFSETQ. The CDR3 has 14 residues. Written as DNA, the CDR3 is TGCGCCAGCAGCTTGGTTGACGCCCCAGGCGAGCAGTACTTC. Its translation: CASSLVDAPGEQYF.

The chain links TRBV27 to TRBJ2-3; D is uncertain. There are 13 residues in the CDR3. V lost 3 bases, J lost 3 bases, and 7 bases lay in between. Germline-derived CDR1 and CDR2 are MNHEY and SMNVEV (reference sequence). In DNA, the CDR3 is TGTGCCAGCAGTTTTGACTTTACAGATACGCAGTATTTT. Translated: CASSFDFTDTQYF.

This clone showed up just a few times. V usage is TRBV28 and J usage is TRBJ2-7, with D possibly TRBD1 on 5 matching bases. Germline lookup yields CDR1 MDHEN and CDR2 SYDVKM. V gave up 5 bases and J gave up 3 bases, with 11 bases separating them. This CDR3 has 13 amino acids. The CDR3 is CASSLRQFYEQYF. CDR3 nucleotides: TGTGCCAGCAGTCTCAGACAGTTCTACGAGCAGTACTTC.